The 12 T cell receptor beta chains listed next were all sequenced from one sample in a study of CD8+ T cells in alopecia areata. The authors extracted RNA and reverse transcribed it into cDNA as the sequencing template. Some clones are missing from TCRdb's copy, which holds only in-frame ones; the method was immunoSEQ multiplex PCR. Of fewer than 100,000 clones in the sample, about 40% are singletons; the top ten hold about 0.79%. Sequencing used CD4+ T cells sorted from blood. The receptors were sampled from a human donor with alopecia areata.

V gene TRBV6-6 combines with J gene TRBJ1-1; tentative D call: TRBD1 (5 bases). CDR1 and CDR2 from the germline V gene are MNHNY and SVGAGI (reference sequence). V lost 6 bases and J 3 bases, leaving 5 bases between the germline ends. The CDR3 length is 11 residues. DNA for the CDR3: TGTGCCAGCAGGGGGGACACTGAAGCTTTCTTT. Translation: CASRGDTEAFF.

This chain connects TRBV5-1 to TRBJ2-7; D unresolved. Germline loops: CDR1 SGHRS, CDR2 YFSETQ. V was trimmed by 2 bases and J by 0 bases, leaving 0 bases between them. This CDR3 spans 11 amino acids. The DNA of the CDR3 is TGCGCCAGCAGCTTCTCCTACGAGCAGTACTTC. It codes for CASSFSYEQYF.

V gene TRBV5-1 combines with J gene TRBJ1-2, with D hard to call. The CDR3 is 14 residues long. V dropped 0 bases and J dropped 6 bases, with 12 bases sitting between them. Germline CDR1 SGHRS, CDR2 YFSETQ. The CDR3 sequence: CASSLAPASDGYTF. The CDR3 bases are TGCGCCAGCAGCTTGGCCCCAGCAAGCGATGGCTACACCTTC. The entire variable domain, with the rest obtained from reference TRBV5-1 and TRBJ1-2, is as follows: KAGVTQTPRYLIKTRGQQVTLSCSPISGHRSVSWYQQTPGQGLQFLFEYFSETQRNKGNFPGRFSGRQFSNSRSEMNVSTLELGDSALYLCASSLAPASDGYTFGSGTRLTVV.

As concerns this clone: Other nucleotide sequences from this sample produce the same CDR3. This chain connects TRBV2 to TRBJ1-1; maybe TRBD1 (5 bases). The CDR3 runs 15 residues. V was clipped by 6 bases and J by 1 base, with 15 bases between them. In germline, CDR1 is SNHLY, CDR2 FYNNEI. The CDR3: CASRVGQGKNTEAFF. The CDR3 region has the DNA TGTGCCAGCAGGGTTGGACAAGGCAAGAACACTGAAGCTTTCTTT.

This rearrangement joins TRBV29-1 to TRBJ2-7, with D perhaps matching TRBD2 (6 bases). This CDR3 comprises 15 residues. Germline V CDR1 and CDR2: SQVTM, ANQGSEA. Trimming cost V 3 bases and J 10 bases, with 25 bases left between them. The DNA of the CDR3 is TGCAGCGTTGATTTTGTAGGAGGGAACGTCGGCATCCAGTACTTC. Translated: CSVDFVGGNVGIQYF.

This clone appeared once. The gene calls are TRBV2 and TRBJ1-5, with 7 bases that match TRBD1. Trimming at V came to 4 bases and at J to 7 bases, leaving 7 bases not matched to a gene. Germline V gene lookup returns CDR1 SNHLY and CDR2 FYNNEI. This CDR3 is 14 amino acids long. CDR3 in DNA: TGTGCCAGCAGTGTGACAGGGAGGGAGCAGCCCCAGCATTTT. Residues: CASSVTGREQPQHF.

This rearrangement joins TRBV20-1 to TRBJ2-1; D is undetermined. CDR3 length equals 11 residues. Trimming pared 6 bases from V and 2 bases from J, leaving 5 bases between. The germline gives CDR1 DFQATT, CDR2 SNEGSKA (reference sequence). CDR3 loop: CSAPTYNEQFF. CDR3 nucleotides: TGCAGTGCCCCGACCTACAATGAGCAGTTCTTC.

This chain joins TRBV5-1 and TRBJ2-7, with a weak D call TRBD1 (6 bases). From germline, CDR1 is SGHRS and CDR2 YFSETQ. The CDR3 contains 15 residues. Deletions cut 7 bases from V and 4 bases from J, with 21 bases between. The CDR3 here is CASASWGTSNYEQYF. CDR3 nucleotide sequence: TGCGCCAGCGCATCCTGGGGGACAAGCAATTACGAGCAGTACTTC.

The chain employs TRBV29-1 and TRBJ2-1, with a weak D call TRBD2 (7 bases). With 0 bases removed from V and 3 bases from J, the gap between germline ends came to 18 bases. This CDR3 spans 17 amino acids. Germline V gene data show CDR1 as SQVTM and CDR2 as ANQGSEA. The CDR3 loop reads CSVEDTGGPILYNEQFF. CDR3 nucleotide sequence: TGCAGCGTTGAAGATACGGGGGGCCCCATCCTCTACAATGAGCAGTTCTTC.

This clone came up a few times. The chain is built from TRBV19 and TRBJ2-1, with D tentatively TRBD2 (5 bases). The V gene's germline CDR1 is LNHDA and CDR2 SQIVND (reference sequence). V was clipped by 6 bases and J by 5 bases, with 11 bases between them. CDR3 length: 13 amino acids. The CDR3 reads CASREDYNNEQFF. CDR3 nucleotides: TGTGCCAGTAGGGAAGACTACAACAATGAGCAGTTCTTC.

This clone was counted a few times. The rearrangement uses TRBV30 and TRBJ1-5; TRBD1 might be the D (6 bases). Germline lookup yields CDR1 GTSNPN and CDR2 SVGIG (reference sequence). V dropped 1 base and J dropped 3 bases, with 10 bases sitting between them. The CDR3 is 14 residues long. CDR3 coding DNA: TGTGCCTGGAGTGAAGGGACACTCAATCAGCCCCAGCATTTT. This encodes CAWSEGTLNQPQHF.

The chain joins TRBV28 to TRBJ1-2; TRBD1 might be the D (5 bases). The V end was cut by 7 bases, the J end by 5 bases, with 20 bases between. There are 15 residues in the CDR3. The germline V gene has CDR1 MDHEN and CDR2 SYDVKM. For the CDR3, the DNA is TGTGCCAGCACTCCTGACTGGCAAGGGGAGTATGGCTACACCTTC. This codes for CASTPDWQGEYGYTF.